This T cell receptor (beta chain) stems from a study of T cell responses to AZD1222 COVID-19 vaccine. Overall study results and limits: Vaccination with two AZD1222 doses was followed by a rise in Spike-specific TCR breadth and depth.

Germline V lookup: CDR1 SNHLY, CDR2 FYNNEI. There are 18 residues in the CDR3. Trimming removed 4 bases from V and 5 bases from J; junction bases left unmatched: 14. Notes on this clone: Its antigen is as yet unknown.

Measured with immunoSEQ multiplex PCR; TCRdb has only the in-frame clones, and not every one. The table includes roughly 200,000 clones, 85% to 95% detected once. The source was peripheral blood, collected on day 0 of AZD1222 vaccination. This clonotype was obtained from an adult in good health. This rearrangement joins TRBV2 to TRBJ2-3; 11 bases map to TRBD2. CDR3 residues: CASSGVGIAGGPGDTQYF. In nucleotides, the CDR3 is TGTGCCAGCAGTGGAGTTGGTATAGCGGGGGGGCCGGGAGATACGCAGTATTTT.